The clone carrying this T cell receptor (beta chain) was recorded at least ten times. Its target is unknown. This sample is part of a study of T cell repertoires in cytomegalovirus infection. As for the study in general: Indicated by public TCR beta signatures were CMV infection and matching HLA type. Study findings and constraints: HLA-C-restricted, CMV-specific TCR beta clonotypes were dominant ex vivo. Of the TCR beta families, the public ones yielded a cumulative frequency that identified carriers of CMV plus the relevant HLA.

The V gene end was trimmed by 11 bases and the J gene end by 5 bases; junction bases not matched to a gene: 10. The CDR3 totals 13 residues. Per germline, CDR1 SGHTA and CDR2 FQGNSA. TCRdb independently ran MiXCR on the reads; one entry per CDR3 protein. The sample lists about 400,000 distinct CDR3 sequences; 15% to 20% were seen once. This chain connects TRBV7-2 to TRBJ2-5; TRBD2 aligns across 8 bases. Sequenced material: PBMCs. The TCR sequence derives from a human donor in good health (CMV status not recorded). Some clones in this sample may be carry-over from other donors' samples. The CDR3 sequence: CAPGACGRETQYF. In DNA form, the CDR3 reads TGTGCCCCCGGAGCGTGCGGGAGGGAGACCCAGTACTTC.